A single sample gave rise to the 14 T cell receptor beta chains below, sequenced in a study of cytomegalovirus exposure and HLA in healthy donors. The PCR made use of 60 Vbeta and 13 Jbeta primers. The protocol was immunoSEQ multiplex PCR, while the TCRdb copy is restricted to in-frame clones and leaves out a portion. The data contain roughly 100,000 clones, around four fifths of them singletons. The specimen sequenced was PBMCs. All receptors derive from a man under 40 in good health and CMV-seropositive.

CDR3 in amino acids: CSVREVSGYTF. CDR3 DNA sequence: TGCAGCGTTCGCGAGGTCAGCGGCTACACCTTC. This chain links TRBV29-1 with TRBJ1-2, with unresolved D. The germline V and J ends were trimmed by 5 bases and 8 bases, with 12 bases remaining between them. The CDR3 contains 11 residues. From germline, CDR1 is SQVTM and CDR2 ANQGSEA.

The CDR3 coding sequence is TGTGCCAGTAGTATAATAGCGGGGCCGAACACCGGGGAGCTGTTTTTT. Its protein product is CASSIIAGPNTGELFF. The rearrangement uses TRBV19 and TRBJ2-2, with TRBD2 matching 8 bases. The CDR3 spans 16 residues. Germline-derived CDR1 and CDR2 are LNHDA and SQIVND (reference sequence). After removal of 2 bases from V and 0 bases from J, the junction contained 2 bases not matched to a gene.

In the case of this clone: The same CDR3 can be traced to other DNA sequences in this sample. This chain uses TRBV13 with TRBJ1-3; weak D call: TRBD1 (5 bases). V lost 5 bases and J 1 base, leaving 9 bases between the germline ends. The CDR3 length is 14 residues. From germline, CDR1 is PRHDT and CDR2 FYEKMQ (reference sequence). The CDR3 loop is CASSTGVSGNTIYF. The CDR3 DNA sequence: TGTGCCAGCAGCACAGGAGTGTCTGGAAACACCATATATTTT.

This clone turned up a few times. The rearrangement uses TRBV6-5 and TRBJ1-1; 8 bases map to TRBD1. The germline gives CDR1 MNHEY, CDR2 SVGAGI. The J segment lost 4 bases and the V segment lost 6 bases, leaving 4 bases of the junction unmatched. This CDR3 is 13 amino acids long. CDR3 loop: CASSVTGGTEAFF. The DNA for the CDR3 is TGTGCCAGCAGCGTTACAGGGGGCACTGAAGCTTTCTTT.

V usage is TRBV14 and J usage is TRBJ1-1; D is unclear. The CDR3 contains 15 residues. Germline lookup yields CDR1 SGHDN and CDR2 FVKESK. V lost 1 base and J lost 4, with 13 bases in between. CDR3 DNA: TGTGCCAGCAGCCAAGCCCAATCTACGGTCACTGAAGCTTTCTTT. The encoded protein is CASSQAQSTVTEAFF.

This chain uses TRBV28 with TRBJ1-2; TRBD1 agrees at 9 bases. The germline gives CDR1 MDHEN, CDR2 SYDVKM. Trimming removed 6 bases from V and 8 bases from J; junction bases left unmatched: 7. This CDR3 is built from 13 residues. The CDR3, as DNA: TGTGCCAGCAGCCCGAACAGGGGGCTGGGCTACACCTTC. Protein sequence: CASSPNRGLGYTF.

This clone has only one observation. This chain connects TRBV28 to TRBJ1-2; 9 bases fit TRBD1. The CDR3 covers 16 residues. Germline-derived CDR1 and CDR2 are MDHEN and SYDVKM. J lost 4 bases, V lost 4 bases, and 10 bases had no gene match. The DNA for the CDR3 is TGTGCCAGCAGTTCCGTCGACAGGGGGGAGTTCTATGGCTACACCTTC. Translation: CASSSVDRGEFYGYTF.

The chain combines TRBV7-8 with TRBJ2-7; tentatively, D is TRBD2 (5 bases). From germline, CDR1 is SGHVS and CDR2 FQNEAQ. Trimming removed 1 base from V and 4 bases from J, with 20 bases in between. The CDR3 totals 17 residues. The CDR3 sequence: CASSLGSAGHLPYEQYF. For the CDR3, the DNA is TGTGCCAGCAGCTTAGGATCGGCGGGTCATCTCCCATACGAGCAGTACTTC.

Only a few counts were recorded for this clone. Here the CDR3 reads CASSQDTPPADQPQHF. CDR3 sequence (DNA): TGCGCCAGCAGCCAAGATACCCCCCCGGCGGATCAGCCCCAGCATTTT. The J gene is TRBJ1-5, the V gene TRBV4-1; D remains ambiguous. Germline values: CDR1 MGHRA, CDR2 YSYEKL. Between the trimmed V and J ends, which lost 0 bases and 5 bases, there was a span of 14 bases. CDR3 size: 16 residues.

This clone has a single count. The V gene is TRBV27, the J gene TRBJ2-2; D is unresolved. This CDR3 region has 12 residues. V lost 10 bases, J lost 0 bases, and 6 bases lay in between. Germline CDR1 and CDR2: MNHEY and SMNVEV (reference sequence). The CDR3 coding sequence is TGTGCCACCAATGCGAACACCGGGGAGCTGTTTTTT. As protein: CATNANTGELFF.

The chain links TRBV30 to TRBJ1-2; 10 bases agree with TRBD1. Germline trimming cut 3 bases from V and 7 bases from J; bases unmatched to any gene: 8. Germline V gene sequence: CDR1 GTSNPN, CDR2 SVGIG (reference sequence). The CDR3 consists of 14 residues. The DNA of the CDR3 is TGTGCCTGGAGCCAGGCGGGGACAGGGGTTGGCTACACCTTC. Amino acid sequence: CAWSQAGTGVGYTF.

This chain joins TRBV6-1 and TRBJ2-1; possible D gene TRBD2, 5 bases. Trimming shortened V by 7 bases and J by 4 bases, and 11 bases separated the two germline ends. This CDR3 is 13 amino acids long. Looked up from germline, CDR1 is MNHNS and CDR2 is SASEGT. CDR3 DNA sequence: TGTGCCAGCATCGAGGGCATATACAATGAGCAGTTCTTC. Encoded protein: CASIEGIYNEQFF.

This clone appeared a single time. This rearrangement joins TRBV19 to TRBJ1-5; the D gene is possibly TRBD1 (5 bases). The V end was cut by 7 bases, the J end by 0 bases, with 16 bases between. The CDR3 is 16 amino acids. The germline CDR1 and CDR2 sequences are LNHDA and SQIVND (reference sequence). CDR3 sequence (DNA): TGTGCCAGTACCCCCCCCGACAGAACTAGCAATCAGCCCCAGCATTTT. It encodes CASTPPDRTSNQPQHF.

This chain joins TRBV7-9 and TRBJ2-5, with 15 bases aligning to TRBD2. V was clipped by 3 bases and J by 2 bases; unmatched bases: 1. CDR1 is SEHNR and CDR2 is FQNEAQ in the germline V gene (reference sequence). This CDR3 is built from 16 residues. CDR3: CASSLGLAGGQETQYF. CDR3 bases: TGTGCCAGCAGCTTGGGACTAGCGGGAGGTCAAGAGACCCAGTACTTC.